One sample yielded the 5 T cell receptor beta chains listed below, sequenced in a study of T cell repertoires in aging, cancer and after chemotherapy. Amplification of TCR beta used genomic DNA extracted from peripheral blood. Rearranged V-D-J TRB sequences were amplified with a mixed TRB-A/B primer pool. TCRdb reprocessed the multiplex PCR reads via MiXCR and lists one record per CDR3 protein. Of 5,000 to 7,000 distinct CDR3 sequences in the sample, roughly 39% were seen once. The sample comprised blood. The receptors derive from a human donor with a blood cancer.

This clonotype was seen a handful of times. The chain uses TRBV5-4 and TRBJ2-7; 7 nucleotides align to TRBD1. Germline V CDR1 and CDR2: SGHNT, YYREEE (reference sequence). The junction had 7 bases not matched to a gene; V was cut back by 0 bases and J by 1 base. This CDR3 spans 16 amino acids. CDR3 sequence (DNA): TGTGCCAGCAGCTTGGGGACAGGTGGGGGATCCTACGAGCAGTACTTC. Amino acid sequence: CASSLGTGGGSYEQYF.

Sample share makes this clonotype medium-sized (0.01 to 0.1%). The CDR3, as DNA: TGTGCCAGCTCACCGGATGGCGGGAGGAGCGCAGATACGCAGTATTTT. Translated, it gives CASSPDGGRSADTQYF. This sequence joins TRBV18 and TRBJ2-3; TRBD2 aligns across 8 bases. J lost 4 bases, V lost 3 bases, and 9 bases had no gene match. The CDR3 has 16 amino acids. Germline V gene lookup returns CDR1 KGHSH and CDR2 LQKENI.

This clonotype showed up just a few times. The gene calls are TRBV4-3 and TRBJ2-1; the D is unclear. Germline lookup yields CDR1 LGHNA and CDR2 YSLEER. Trimming cost V 0 bases and J 4 bases, with 7 bases left between them. The CDR3 runs 14 residues. CDR3: CASSQDIRYNEQFF. As DNA, the CDR3 is TGCGCCAGCAGCCAAGATATCCGGTACAATGAGCAGTTCTTC.

The chain is built from TRBV19 and TRBJ2-1; no clear D. With 4 bases removed from V and 0 bases from J, the gap between germline ends came to 1 base. Germline V gives CDR1 LNHDA, CDR2 SQIVND (reference sequence). CDR3 length equals 12 residues. The CDR3 nucleotides read TGTGCCAGTAGTAACTCCTACAATGAGCAGTTCTTC. This sequence encodes CASSNSYNEQFF.

Note on this clonotype: Its ends do not fully match the called genes, so a read error is possible. The chain couples TRBV4-3 to TRBJ2-1; the D gene is possibly TRBD1 (5 bases). Germline CDR1 LGHNA, CDR2 YSLEER. The CDR3 loop spans 12 amino acids. CDR3 sequence reads: CASSHPGNEQFF. The DNA for the CDR3 is TGTGCCAGCAGCCATCCAGGGAATGAGCAGTTCTTC.